One sample yielded the 9 T cell receptor beta chains listed below, sequenced in a study of radiation and T cells in renal cell carcinoma. The repertoire was sequenced with immunoSEQ multiplex PCR; TCRdb's copy has only in-frame clones and lacks some. The table records around 16,000 clones, 64% of them present only once. Specified treatment: 15 Gy SBRT to primary tumor, nephrectomy 4 weeks later. The sample was tumor tissue, taken from a patient whose treatment included radiotherapy and nephrectomy. The source of these receptors is a woman in her seventies with renal cell carcinoma.

The sample holds a few counts of this clone. The chain couples TRBV5-5 to TRBJ2-7; D may match TRBD1 or TRBD2 (5 bases each). Germline V lookup: CDR1 SGHKS, CDR2 YYEKEE (reference sequence). The length of the CDR3 is 13 residues. Trimming took 7 bases from V and 3 from J, leaving 14 bases between them. CDR3 in amino acids: CASEAGGGYEQYF. Here the CDR3 DNA reads TGTGCCAGCGAGGCCGGTGGGGGCTACGAGCAGTACTTC.

The J gene is TRBJ2-2, the V gene TRBV4-1; D is unresolved. V was shortened by 4 bases and J by 2 bases, with 5 bases between the two germline ends. The V gene's germline CDR1 is MGHRA and CDR2 YSYEKL. The CDR3 is made up of 13 amino acids. CDR3 protein: CASSPDNTGELFF. The CDR3 DNA sequence: TGCGCCAGCAGCCCCGACAACACCGGGGAGCTGTTTTTT.

This chain links TRBV9 with TRBJ2-6; the D gene is possibly TRBD1 (6 bases). In germline, CDR1 is SGDLS, CDR2 YYNGEE. The CDR3 totals 18 residues. V dropped 3 bases and J dropped 0 bases, with 16 bases sitting between them. CDR3: CASSARPDRLSGANVLTF. The CDR3 nucleotides read TGTGCCAGCAGCGCCAGACCTGACAGGCTCTCTGGGGCCAACGTCCTGACTTTC.

The chain is built from TRBV5-1 and TRBJ1-4; D unclear. Deletions cut 1 base from V and 3 bases from J, with 4 bases between. There are 13 residues in the CDR3. Germline V gene lookup returns CDR1 SGHRS and CDR2 YFSETQ. The CDR3 here is CASSLQSNEKLFF. Here the CDR3 DNA reads TGCGCCAGCAGCTTGCAGTCTAATGAAAAACTGTTTTTT.

The rearrangement links TRBV27 to TRBJ1-5; D not certain. The CDR3 is 15 amino acids. CDR1 MNHEY and CDR2 SMNVEV come from the germline V gene (reference sequence). Between the trimmed V and J ends, which lost 0 bases and 0 bases, there was a span of 6 bases. The CDR3 DNA reads as TGTGCCAGCAGTTTATCAGCTAATAGCAATCAGCCCCAGCATTTT. Residues: CASSLSANSNQPQHF.

This chain uses TRBV7-2 with TRBJ2-7; 7 bases map to TRBD2. Per the germline V gene, CDR1 is SGHTA and CDR2 is FQGNSA. The V and J ends lost 5 bases and 2 bases, in that order; junction bases with no gene match: 9. The CDR3 contains 15 residues. In DNA form, the CDR3 reads TGTGCCAGCAGCCCGCTCACGGGAGGAACCTACGAGCAGTACTTC. It yields the protein CASSPLTGGTYEQYF.

The genes are TRBV7-9 and TRBJ2-7; 8 nucleotides match TRBD2. This CDR3 region has 15 residues. The V and J ends lost 5 bases and 4 bases, in that order; junction bases with no gene match: 10. CDR1 and CDR2 (germline): SEHNR, FQNEAQ (reference sequence). The CDR3 DNA follows: TGTGCCAGCAGCCGGCGGCCGGGCGGGGGGTACGAGCAGTACTTC. Encoded protein: CASSRRPGGGYEQYF.

V is TRBV5-1 and J is TRBJ1-2; D call uncertain. The germline V gene has CDR1 SGHRS and CDR2 YFSETQ. Trimming cost V 4 bases and J 7 bases, with 17 bases left between them. The CDR3 spans 14 residues. The CDR3 protein is CASSPSTPWSGYTF. CDR3 DNA: TGCGCCAGCAGCCCCTCGACCCCATGGAGTGGCTACACCTTC.

The chain employs TRBV4-1 and TRBJ2-3; 13 positions match TRBD2. This CDR3 has 16 amino acids. Germline V gives CDR1 MGHRA, CDR2 YSYEKL. The ends lost 4 bases at V and 3 bases at J; junction bases unmatched: 4. The DNA of the CDR3 is TGCGCCAGCAGCCGAACGACTAGCGGGGGGACAGATACGCAGTATTTT. It is translated as CASSRTTSGGTDTQYF.